This T cell receptor (beta chain) was recovered during a study of T cell repertoires in cytomegalovirus infection. General study results and limits: Public TCR beta family frequency separated CMV-and-HLA carriers, including in an independent cohort. Clonotypes of TCR beta that were HLA-C-restricted and CMV-specific dominated the ex vivo response.

As concerns this clonotype: Its antigen is undetermined.

TCRdb re-called the reads with MiXCR, one entry per CDR3 protein. The sample includes a few hundred thousand distinct CDR3 sequences, around a quarter seen only once; the top ten take roughly 13%. Trimming removed 4 bases from V and 4 bases from J, with 13 bases in between. This CDR3 contains 14 residues. CDR1 MGHDK and CDR2 SYGVNS come from the germline V gene. The V gene is TRBV25-1, the J gene TRBJ1-2; possible D gene TRBD1, 6 bases. The clonotype originates from a human donor in good health (CMV status not recorded). Some clones in this sample may be carry-over from other donors' samples. Sequencing was done on a sample of PBMCs. In nucleotides, the CDR3 is TGTGCCAGCAGTGGGACAGTGTCCGTCTATGGCTACACCTTC. Its translation is CASSGTVSVYGYTF.